The rows below give T cell receptor beta chains drawn from one sample of a study of molecular identifiers for immune sequencing clone quantification. Each CDR3 protein is one row after TCRdb ran MiXCR on the PCR reads. The profile covers about 630,000 distinct CDR3 sequences, with about 25% appearing a single time and 0.6% to 0.9% taken by the ten largest. Material: naive CD8+ T cells from blood, with Jurkat cell RNA spiked in. These TCRs come from a human donor in good health. Some libraries in this study had Jurkat cell RNA spiked in. CDR3s include the opening cysteine and the closing phenylalanine or tryptophan. D genes are given only for firm matches. Not every row has a clone size; where given, it reads once, few, many or a size class.

TRBJ2-7	-	-	TRBV19	CASSPPEGDEQYF	TGTGCCAGTAGTCCCCCTGAGGGAGACGAGCAGTACTTC
TRBJ2-7	few	TRBD2	TRBV3-1	CASSQWGLAGDYEQYF	TGTGCCAGCAGCCAATGGGGACTAGCGGGGGACTACGAGCAGTACTTC
TRBJ1-1	-	TRBD1	TRBV27	CASSLYRGLPGMNTEAFF	TGTGCCAGCAGTTTATACAGGGGTCTCCCGGGGATGAACACTGAAGCTTTCTTT
TRBJ2-7	many	-	TRBV5-4	CASSLRGRTYEQYF	TGTGCCAGCAGCTTGCGAGGTCGCACCTACGAGCAGTACTTC
TRBJ1-4	few	-	TRBV5-6	CASSSRTESGANEKLFF	TGTGCCAGCAGCTCCCGGACAGAGAGCGGTGCTAATGAAAAACTGTTTTTT
TRBJ2-5	-	-	TRBV9	CASSVKAGQQVTQYF	TGTGCCAGCAGCGTAAAGGCGGGACAGCAAGTGACCCAGTACTTC
TRBJ2-7	-	TRBD2	TRBV10-3	CAISESGGDISYEQYF	TGTGCCATCAGTGAGTCCGGGGGGGACATATCCTACGAGCAGTACTTC
TRBJ2-7	-	-	TRBV5-1	CASSLGGGRAYEQYF	TGCGCCAGCAGCTTGGGCGGGGGCAGAGCTTACGAGCAGTACTTC
TRBJ2-7	many	-	TRBV20-1	CSARPQGYEQYF	TGCAGTGCTAGACCTCAGGGGTACGAGCAGTACTTC
TRBJ2-7	-	-	TRBV12-3/TRBV12-4	CASSLVDRPVEQYF	TGTGCCAGCAGTTTGGTGGACCGCCCGGTTGAGCAGTACTTC
TRBJ2-1	-	-	TRBV9	CASSEDDSDSYNEQFF	TGTGCCAGCAGCGAAGATGACAGTGACTCCTACAATGAGCAGTTCTTC
TRBJ2-1	many	-	TRBV7-2	CASSTLSGSYNEQFF	TGTGCCAGCAGCACCCTTAGCGGCTCCTACAATGAGCAGTTCTTC
TRBJ2-1	once	-	TRBV19	CASSPDFAVDNEQFF	TGTGCCAGTAGTCCCGATTTTGCGGTCGACAATGAGCAGTTCTTC
TRBJ2-3	many	-	TRBV6-5	CASSYSNRLTDTQYF	TGTGCCAGCAGTTACTCGAACAGGCTCACAGATACGCAGTATTTT
TRBJ2-2	many	-	TRBV6-5	CASSPTIWRLDTGELFF	TGTGCCAGCAGCCCAACGATCTGGAGGTTGGACACCGGGGAGCTGTTTTTT
TRBJ2-5	many	TRBD1	TRBV20-1	CSARPTGTGGLETQYF	TGCAGTGCTAGACCGACAGGGACAGGGGGCTTAGAGACCCAGTACTTC
TRBJ2-5	many	-	TRBV5-1	CASSPDNHQETQYF	TGCGCCAGCAGCCCCGACAATCACCAAGAGACCCAGTACTTC
TRBJ2-5	-	TRBD2	TRBV20-1	CSARTSGSIETQNF	TGCAGTGCTAGGACTAGCGGGAGTATAGAGACCCAGAACTTC
TRBJ1-5	-	-	TRBV7-9	CASSPRTGASNQPQHF	TGTGCCAGCAGCCCAAGAACCGGTGCTAGCAATCAGCCCCAGCATTTT
TRBJ1-1	-	-	TRBV20-1	CSARTQEGPNTEAFF	TGCAGTGCTAGGACCCAAGAGGGCCCGAACACTGAAGCTTTCTTT
TRBJ2-7	-	-	TRBV13	CASSSPSRTYEQYF	TGTGCCAGCAGCTCTCCCTCCCGGACCTACGAGCAGTACTTC
TRBJ2-5	-	-	TRBV7-9	CASSQSVGFQEPQYF	TGTGCCAGCAGCCAGAGCGTAGGTTTTCAAGAGCCCCAGTACTTC
TRBJ2-5	-	TRBD2	TRBV7-9	CASSLAYGRGLETQYF	TGTGCCAGCAGCTTAGCTTACGGGAGGGGATTGGAGACCCAGTACTTC
TRBJ1-5	many	-	TRBV30	CAWSVRGNQPQHF	TGTGCCTGGAGTGTACGGGGCAATCAGCCCCAGCATTTT
TRBJ2-1	-	TRBD2	TRBV12-3/TRBV12-4	CASSTTSGRGRDNEQFF	TGTGCCAGCAGCACTACTAGCGGGAGAGGTAGAGACAATGAGCAGTTCTTC
TRBJ2-7	few	TRBD1	TRBV5-1	CASSLASWDRADEQYF	TGCGCCAGCAGCTTGGCCTCTTGGGACAGGGCCGACGAGCAGTACTTC
TRBJ2-2	-	-	TRBV12-3/TRBV12-4	CAGSSVGTGELFF	TGTGCCGGCAGTTCGGTCGGCACCGGGGAGCTGTTTTTT
TRBJ2-6	many	TRBD1	TRBV4-3	CASSQDLDRGTGANVLTF	TGCGCCAGCAGCCAAGATTTAGACAGGGGTACGGGGGCCAACGTCCTGACTTTC
TRBJ1-2	-	-	TRBV6-5	CASSYGRIYGYTF	TGTGCCAGCAGTTACGGGCGGATCTATGGCTACACCTTC
TRBJ1-3	few	-	TRBV2	CASNGGLTGNTIYF	TGTGCCAGCAATGGAGGGCTCACTGGAAACACCATATATTTT
TRBJ2-7	-	TRBD1	TRBV5-1	CASSSSDRGYEQYF	TGCGCCAGCAGCTCATCGGACAGGGGCTACGAGCAGTACTTC
TRBJ2-7	few	TRBD2	TRBV5-4	CASSRLGGRASSYSYEQYF	TGTGCCAGCAGCCGACTCGGCGGGAGGGCCTCCTCCTACTCCTACGAGCAGTACTTC
TRBJ1-1	-	-	TRBV20-1	CSAREQTTPEAFF	TGCAGTGCTAGGGAGCAGACGACCCCTGAAGCTTTCTTT
TRBJ2-1	many	-	TRBV20-1	CSARDTREQFF	TGCAGTGCTAGAGATACAAGGGAGCAGTTCTTC
TRBJ2-5	many	-	TRBV6-5	CASSYQRGAGQETQYF	TGTGCCAGCAGTTACCAAAGGGGGGCTGGCCAAGAGACCCAGTACTTC
TRBJ1-1	few	TRBD1	TRBV20-1	CSARFDRVQVMNTEAFF	TGCAGTGCTAGATTTGACAGGGTCCAGGTTATGAACACTGAAGCTTTCTTT
TRBJ2-3	many	TRBD1	TRBV4-1	CASSQDRPGQGMNADTQYF	TGCGCCAGCAGCCAAGACAGGCCGGGACAGGGTATGAATGCAGATACGCAGTATTTT
TRBJ2-1	-	-	TRBV19	CASSINPDAYNEQFF	TGTGCCAGTAGTATTAATCCGGACGCCTACAATGAGCAGTTCTTC
TRBJ2-7	many	TRBD1	TRBV19	CASSTGTGIYEQYF	TGCGCCAGCAGCACCGGGACAGGGATCTACGAGCAGTACTTC
TRBJ2-3	many	TRBD2	TRBV18	CASSPDGLAGVDTQYF	TGTGCCAGCTCACCCGACGGACTAGCGGGAGTAGATACGCAGTATTTT